This record concerns one TCR beta chain sequence. Which cohort a participant joined came from the clinical history participants gave. The data were taken from a study of blood T cell repertoires in COVID-19. Across the whole study: T cells, B-cell-depleted T cells, or PBMCs provided the cDNA or gDNA that served as material.

V lost 0 bases, J lost 5 bases, and 16 bases lay in between. CDR1 is SNHLY and CDR2 is FYNNEI in the germline V gene. This CDR3 has 16 amino acids. Using immunoSEQ multiplex PCR, the repertoire was profiled, and TCRdb retains in-frame clones only, with some absent. This sample has roughly 260,000 clones, with roughly 86% found just once. Sequenced material: PBMCs or T cells enriched from blood (not recorded which). The chain uses TRBV2 and TRBJ1-2, with D possibly TRBD1 on 6 matching bases. The sequence came from a woman between 25 and 40 years old with acute COVID-19. As DNA, the CDR3 is TGTGCCAGCAGTGAAGCAGGGGGAGGGGGGAGGTATGGCTACACCTTC. It translates to CASSEAGGGGRYGYTF.